The source of this TCR beta chain is a study of blood T cells in healthy people across ages. Study-level findings and limits: In these data, TCR beta diversity tracked strongly with naive T cell percentage. Diversity estimates from one million T cells were considered underestimates.

Details on this clonotype: Its antigen is unidentified.

Per germline, CDR1 MDHEN and CDR2 SYDVKM. This CDR3 has 14 residues. V lost 4 bases, J lost 9 bases, and 5 bases stayed unmatched. With a J-beta primer mix and a sample-barcoded 5' primer, a second PCR ran about 7 to 11 cycles. All cDNA molecules were each tagged by a template-switch adaptor with 12 random nucleotides. TCRdb recomputed calls from the 5' RACE reads with MiXCR, one row per CDR3 protein. Among hundreds of thousands of distinct CDR3 sequences listed, 35% to 60% were seen once. The sequenced material came from blood. The TCR sequence derives from an elderly man in good health. The rearrangement links TRBV28 to TRBJ1-6, with TRBD1 matching over 8 bases. DNA for the CDR3: TGTGCCAGCAGTTCCACAGGGGGTTCTTCACCCCTCCACTTT. It yields the protein CASSSTGGSSPLHF. Supplemented by reference TRBV28 and TRBJ1-6, the full variable domain reads DVKVTQSSRYLVKRTGEKVFLECVQDMDHENMFWYRQDPGLGLRLIYFSYDVKMKEKGDIPEGYSVSREKKERFSLILESASTNQTSMYLCASSSTGGSSPLHFGNGTRLTVT.